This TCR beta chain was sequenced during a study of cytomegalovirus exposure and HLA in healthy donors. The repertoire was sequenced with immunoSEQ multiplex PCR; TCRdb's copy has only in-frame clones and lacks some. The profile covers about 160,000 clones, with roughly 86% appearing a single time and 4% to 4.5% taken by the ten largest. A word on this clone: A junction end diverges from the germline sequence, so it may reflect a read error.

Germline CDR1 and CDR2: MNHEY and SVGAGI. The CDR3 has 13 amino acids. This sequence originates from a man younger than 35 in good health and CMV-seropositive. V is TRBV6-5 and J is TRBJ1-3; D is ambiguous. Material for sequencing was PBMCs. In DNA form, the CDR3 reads TGTGCCAGCAGCCCTACTTCTGCAAACACCATATATTTT. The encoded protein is CASSPTSANTIYF.